This T cell receptor (beta chain) is from a study of blood T cell repertoires in COVID-19. Study as a whole: In each case, the material was cDNA or gDNA derived from T cells, B-cell-depleted T cells, or PBMCs.

The CDR3 contains 14 residues. Germline CDR1 MNHNY, CDR2 SVGAGI (reference sequence). Losses at the gene ends were 6 bases for V and 4 bases for J; bases not matched to a gene: 5. Authors' processing steps: Amplifying reference gene primers gave estimates of nucleated cell counts. The assay was immunoSEQ multiplex PCR, and TCRdb's table has in-frame clones only and misses some. V and J calls and clone size are as listed in that table; D and trimming were resolved from the DNA. The sample carries roughly 80,000 clones, over 70% recorded once. The source material was peripheral blood. The sequence was obtained from a woman aged 60-75 years with acute or convalescent COVID-19. The rearrangement joins TRBV6-6 to TRBJ2-1, with 8 positions matching TRBD2. The CDR3 loop reads CASRPSGSYNEQFF. CDR3 DNA: TGTGCCAGCAGGCCCAGCGGGAGTTACAATGAGCAGTTCTTC.